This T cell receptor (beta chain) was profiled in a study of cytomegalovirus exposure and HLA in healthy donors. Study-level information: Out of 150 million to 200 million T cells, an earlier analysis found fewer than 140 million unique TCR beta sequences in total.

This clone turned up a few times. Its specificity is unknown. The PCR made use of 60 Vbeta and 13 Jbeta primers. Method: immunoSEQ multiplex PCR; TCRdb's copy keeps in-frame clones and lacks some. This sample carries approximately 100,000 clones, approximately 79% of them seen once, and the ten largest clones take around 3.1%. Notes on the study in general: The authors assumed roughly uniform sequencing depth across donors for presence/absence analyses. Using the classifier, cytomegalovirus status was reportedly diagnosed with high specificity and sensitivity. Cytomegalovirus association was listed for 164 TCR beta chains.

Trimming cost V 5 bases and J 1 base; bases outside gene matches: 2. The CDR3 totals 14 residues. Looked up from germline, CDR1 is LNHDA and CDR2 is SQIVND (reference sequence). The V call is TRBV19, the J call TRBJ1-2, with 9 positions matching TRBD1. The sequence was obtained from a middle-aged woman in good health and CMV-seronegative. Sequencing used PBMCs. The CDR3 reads CASSGDRVNYGYTF. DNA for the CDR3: TGTGCCAGTAGTGGGGACAGGGTTAACTATGGCTACACCTTC.